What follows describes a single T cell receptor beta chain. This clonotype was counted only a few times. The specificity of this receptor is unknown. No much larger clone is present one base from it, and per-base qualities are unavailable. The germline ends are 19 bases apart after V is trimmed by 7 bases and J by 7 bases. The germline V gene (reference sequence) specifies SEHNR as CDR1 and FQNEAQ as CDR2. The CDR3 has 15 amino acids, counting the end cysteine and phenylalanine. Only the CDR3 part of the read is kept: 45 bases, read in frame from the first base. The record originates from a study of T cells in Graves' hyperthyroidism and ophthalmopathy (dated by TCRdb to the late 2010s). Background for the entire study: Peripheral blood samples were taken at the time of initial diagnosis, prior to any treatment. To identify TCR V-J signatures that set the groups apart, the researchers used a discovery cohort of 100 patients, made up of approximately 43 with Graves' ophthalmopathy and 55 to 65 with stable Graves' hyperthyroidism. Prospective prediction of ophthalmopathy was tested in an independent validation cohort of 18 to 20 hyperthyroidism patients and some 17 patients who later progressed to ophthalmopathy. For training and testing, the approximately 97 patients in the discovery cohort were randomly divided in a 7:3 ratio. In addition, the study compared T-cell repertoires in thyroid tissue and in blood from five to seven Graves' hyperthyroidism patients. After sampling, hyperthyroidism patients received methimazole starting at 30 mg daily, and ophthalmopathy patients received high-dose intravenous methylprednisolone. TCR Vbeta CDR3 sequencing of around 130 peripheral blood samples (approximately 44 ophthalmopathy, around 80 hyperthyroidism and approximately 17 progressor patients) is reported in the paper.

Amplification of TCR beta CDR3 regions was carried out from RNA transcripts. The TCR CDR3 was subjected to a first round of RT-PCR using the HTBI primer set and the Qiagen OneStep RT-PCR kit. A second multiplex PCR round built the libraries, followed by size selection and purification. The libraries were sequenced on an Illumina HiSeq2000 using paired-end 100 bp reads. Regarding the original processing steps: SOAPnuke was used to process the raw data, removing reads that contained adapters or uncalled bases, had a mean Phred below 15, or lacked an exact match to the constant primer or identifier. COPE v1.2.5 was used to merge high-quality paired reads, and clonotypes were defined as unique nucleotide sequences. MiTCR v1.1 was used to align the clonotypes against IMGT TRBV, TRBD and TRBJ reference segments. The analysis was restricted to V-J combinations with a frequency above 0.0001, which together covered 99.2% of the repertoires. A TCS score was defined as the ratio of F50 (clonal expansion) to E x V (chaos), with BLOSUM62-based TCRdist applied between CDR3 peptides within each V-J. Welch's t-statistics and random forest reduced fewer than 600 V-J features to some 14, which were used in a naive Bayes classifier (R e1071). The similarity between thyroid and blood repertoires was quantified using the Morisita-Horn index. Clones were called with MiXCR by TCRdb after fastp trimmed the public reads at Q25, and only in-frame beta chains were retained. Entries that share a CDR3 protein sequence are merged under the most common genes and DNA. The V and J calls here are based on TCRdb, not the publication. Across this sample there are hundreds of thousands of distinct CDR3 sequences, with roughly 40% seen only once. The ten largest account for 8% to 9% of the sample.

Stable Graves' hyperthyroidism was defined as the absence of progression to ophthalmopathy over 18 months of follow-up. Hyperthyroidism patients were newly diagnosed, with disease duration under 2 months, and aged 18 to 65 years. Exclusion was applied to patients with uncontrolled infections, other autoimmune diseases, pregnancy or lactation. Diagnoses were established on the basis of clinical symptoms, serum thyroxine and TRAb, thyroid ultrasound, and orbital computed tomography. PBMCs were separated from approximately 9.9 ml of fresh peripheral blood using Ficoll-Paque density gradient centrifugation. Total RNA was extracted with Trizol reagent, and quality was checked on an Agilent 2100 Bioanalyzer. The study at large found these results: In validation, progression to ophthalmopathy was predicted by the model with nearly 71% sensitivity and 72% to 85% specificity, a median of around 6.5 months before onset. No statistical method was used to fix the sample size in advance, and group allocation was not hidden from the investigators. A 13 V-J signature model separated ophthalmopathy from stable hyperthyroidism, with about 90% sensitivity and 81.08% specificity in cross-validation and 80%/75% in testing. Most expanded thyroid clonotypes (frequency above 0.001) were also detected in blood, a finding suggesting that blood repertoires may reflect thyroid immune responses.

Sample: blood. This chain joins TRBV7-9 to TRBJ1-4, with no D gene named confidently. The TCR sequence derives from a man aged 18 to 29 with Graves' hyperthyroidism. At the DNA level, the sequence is TGTGCCAGCACCGCCCCCGGACCAGGTAGTGAAAAACTGTTTTTT. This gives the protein CASTAPGPGSEKLFF.